A single sample gave rise to the 25 T cell receptor beta chains below, sequenced in a study of CD8 T cells in Susac syndrome. Random hexamers were used to reverse transcribe roughly 0.5 to 1 ug of RNA. Each CDR3 protein is one row after TCRdb ran MiXCR on the immunoSEQ multiplex PCR reads. This sample has 300,000 or so distinct CDR3 sequences, with around 90% found just once. Sequenced input: CD4+ T cells from PBMCs. Receptor source: a human donor with multiple sclerosis.

This chain uses TRBV5-8 with TRBJ1-5; no clear D. Germline-derived CDR1 and CDR2 are SGHTS and YDEGEE. V lost 4 bases, J lost 2 bases, and 13 bases lay in between. CDR3 size: 15 residues. CDR3 in DNA: TGTGCCAGCAGCCGCTTGGGTGTGGGCAATCAGCCCCAGCATTTT. Translation: CASSRLGVGNQPQHF.

This clonotype has a handful of counts. The CDR3 here is CASSPAGNQPQHF. The CDR3 DNA sequence: TGTGCTTCATCGCCCGCCGGGAATCAGCCCCAGCATTTT. The rearrangement joins TRBV30 to TRBJ1-5, with unresolved D. Germline CDR1 and CDR2: GTSNPN and SVGIG (reference sequence). The CDR3 extends over 13 amino acids.

This chain connects TRBV12-3 or TRBV12-4 to TRBJ1-2; D may be TRBD1 (5 bases). V was trimmed by 6 bases and J by 8 bases, leaving 19 bases between them. The CDR3 is 14 amino acids. The CDR3 reads CASSSPGTEGGYTF. The CDR3 nucleotides are TGTGCCAGCAGCTCACCGGGGACGGAGGGAGGCTACACCTTC.

This clonotype has a handful of counts. The rearrangement uses TRBV2 and TRBJ2-5, with 10 bases fitting TRBD2. The trim removed 8 bases at V and 1 base at J, leaving 10 bases unmatched. The CDR3 loop spans 16 amino acids. Germline CDR1 is SNHLY and CDR2 is FYNNEI. The CDR3 here is CASGGTSAAFQETQYF. CDR3 sequence (DNA): TGTGCCAGCGGGGGGACTAGCGCAGCATTCCAAGAGACCCAGTACTTC.

The J gene is TRBJ2-3, the V gene TRBV7-2, with TRBD1 as a possible D gene (6 bases). In germline, CDR1 is SGHTA, CDR2 FQGNSA. The V end was cut by 1 base, the J end by 0 bases, with 11 bases between. The CDR3 consists of 16 residues. This CDR3 reads CASSLGQGYSTDTQYF. DNA for the CDR3: TGTGCCAGCAGCTTAGGGCAGGGGTATAGCACAGATACGCAGTATTTT.

This chain connects TRBV12-3 or TRBV12-4 to TRBJ2-7; a weak D match, TRBD1 (8 bases). The CDR3 extends over 14 amino acids. Trimming removed 2 bases from V and 6 bases from J, with 14 bases in between. The chain's CDR3 is CASSLSYRGGEQYF. The DNA of the CDR3 is TGTGCCAGCAGTTTATCCTACAGGGGGGGCGAGCAGTACTTC.

Worth noting for this clonotype: At one end the junction does not follow the germline gene, possibly because of a read error. The rearrangement joins TRBV7-9 to TRBJ2-6; D possibly matches TRBD1 or TRBD2 (5 bases each). The germline V gene has CDR1 SEHNR and CDR2 FQNEAQ (reference sequence). The CDR3 consists of 14 residues. For the CDR3, the DNA is TGTGCCAGCAGCGTAGCCGAGGGGTCCAACGTCCTGACTTTC. Translating it yields CASSVAEGSNVLTF.

CDR3 in amino acids: CASSLSDGQGSTEAFF. The CDR3, as DNA: TGTGCCAGCAGTTTATCGGACGGACAGGGAAGTACTGAAGCTTTCTTT. The gene calls are TRBV27 and TRBJ1-1; 8 bases map to TRBD1. V was clipped by 0 bases and J by 5 bases; unmatched bases: 8. The CDR3 consists of 16 residues. CDR1 is MNHEY, CDR2 SMNVEV, per germline (reference sequence).

This clonotype was detected only a few times. The J gene is TRBJ2-7, the V gene TRBV20-1; D could derive from TRBD1 or TRBD2 (5 bases each). CDR1 is DFQATT and CDR2 is SNEGSKA in the germline V gene (reference sequence). CDR3 length: 12 residues. The V and J ends lost 3 bases and 0 bases respectively, with 6 bases between them. DNA of the CDR3: TGCAGTGCTAGGGGGGTCTCCTACGAGCAGTACTTC. It codes for CSARGVSYEQYF.

V usage is TRBV24-1 and J usage is TRBJ2-2; 8 bases are shared with TRBD1. Germline V gives CDR1 KGHDR, CDR2 SFDVKD. With 8 bases clipped from V and 2 bases from J, the junction kept 12 bases outside the gene matches. This CDR3 comprises 17 residues. For the CDR3, the DNA is TGTGCCACCACCACAACAGGGGGTCGGCCCAACACCGGGGAGCTGTTTTTT. Amino acids: CATTTTGGRPNTGELFF.

V and J are TRBV5-4 and TRBJ2-1; TRBD2 matches 12 bases. This CDR3 spans 15 amino acids. Looked up from germline, CDR1 is SGHNT and CDR2 is YYREEE (reference sequence). The J segment lost 7 bases and the V segment lost 1 base, leaving 3 bases of the junction unmatched. The CDR3, as DNA: TGTGCCAGCAGCTTGATACTAGCGGGAGGTAATGAGCAGTTCTTC. As protein: CASSLILAGGNEQFF.

V is TRBV3-1 and J is TRBJ1-5; D gene unclear. The CDR3 spans 13 residues. Germline assignment: CDR1 LGHDT and CDR2 YNNKEL (reference sequence). V dropped 0 bases and J dropped 5 bases, with 5 bases sitting between them. CDR3: CASSQERDQPQHF. CDR3 nucleotides: TGTGCCAGCAGCCAAGAAAGGGATCAGCCCCAGCATTTT.

The chain has TRBV11-1 and TRBJ1-1, with TRBD1 identical over 8 bases. After removal of 5 bases from V and 2 bases from J, the junction contained 4 bases not matched to a gene. This CDR3 contains 14 residues. Germline CDR1 reads SGHAT; CDR2 reads FQDESV (reference sequence). CDR3 nucleotide sequence: TGTGCCAGCAGCCCGACAGGGGAAAACACTGAAGCTTTCTTT. This gives the protein CASSPTGENTEAFF.

V gene TRBV29-1 combines with J gene TRBJ2-1, with 9 bases that match TRBD1. Unmatched junction bases numbered 12, after V lost 8 bases and J lost 10 bases. CDR1 SQVTM and CDR2 ANQGSEA come from the germline V gene. The CDR3 extends over 13 amino acids. The CDR3 sequence is CSPIETGGGEQFF. DNA of the CDR3: TGCAGCCCGATAGAGACAGGGGGAGGAGAGCAGTTCTTC.

This chain links TRBV9 with TRBJ2-5; D unclear. Germline CDR1 SGDLS, CDR2 YYNGEE. V was pared by 0 bases and J by 1 base, with 16 bases between. This CDR3 comprises 17 residues. Written as DNA, the CDR3 is TGTGCCAGCAGCGTAGGCCACTTACAACAACGCCAAGAGACCCAGTACTTC. Translated: CASSVGHLQQRQETQYF. The whole variable domain, remainder taken from reference TRBV9 and TRBJ2-5, is DSGVTQTPKHLITATGQRVTLRCSPRSGDLSVYWYQQSLDQGLQFLIQYYNGEERAKGNILERFSAQQFPDLHSELNLSSLELGDSALYFCASSVGHLQQRQETQYFGPGTRLLVL.

The chain recombines TRBV11-2 with TRBJ2-3; a weak D match, TRBD2 (5 bases). There are 14 residues in the CDR3. V was clipped by 0 bases and J by 4 bases, with 8 bases between them. Germline V gives CDR1 SGHAT, CDR2 FQNNGV. In nucleotides, the CDR3 is TGTGCCAGCAGCTTAGAGAGGACTTCAGATACGCAGTATTTT. Its translation is CASSLERTSDTQYF.

V gene TRBV7-2 combines with J gene TRBJ2-3; TRBD2 might be the D (7 bases). The CDR3 runs 16 residues. Per germline, CDR1 SGHTA and CDR2 FQGNSA. The germline V and J ends were trimmed by 7 bases and 1 base, with 18 bases remaining between them. CDR3 residues: CASTIGGGGGTDTQYF. Here the CDR3 DNA reads TGTGCCAGCACCATAGGGGGGGGAGGGGGCACAGATACGCAGTATTTT.

The chain employs TRBV7-2 and TRBJ2-2; 7 nucleotides line up with TRBD2. V gave up 2 bases and J gave up 4 bases; unmatched junction bases: 7. This CDR3 is built from 16 residues. CDR1 is SGHTA, CDR2 FQGNSA, per germline. The CDR3 protein is CASSLMGGRSTGELFF. The CDR3 region has the DNA TGTGCCAGCAGCTTAATGGGGGGGAGGAGCACCGGGGAGCTGTTTTTT.

The V and J genes are TRBV6-2 or TRBV6-3 and TRBJ2-7; possibly TRBD1 for D (5 bases). Germline lookup yields CDR1 MNHEY and CDR2 SVGEGT. V was pared by 6 bases and J by 7 bases, with 16 bases between. This CDR3 is built from 13 residues. This chain's CDR3 is CASSPALNREQYF. The CDR3 DNA reads as TGTGCCAGCAGCCCCGCCCTTAACAGGGAGCAGTACTTC.

The rearrangement joins TRBV3-1 to TRBJ1-3; D uncertain. The V end lost 5 bases, the J end lost 0 bases, and 14 bases lay between the germline ends. The CDR3 consists of 16 residues. From germline, CDR1 is LGHDT and CDR2 YNNKEL (reference sequence). CDR3 loop: CASSSRDLNSGNTIYF. The CDR3 DNA sequence: TGTGCCAGCAGCTCCCGGGATCTCAACTCTGGAAACACCATATATTTT. The full variable domain, with the rest looked up from reference TRBV3-1 and TRBJ1-3, is DTAVSQTPKYLVTQMGNDKSIKCEQNLGHDTMYWYKQDSKKFLKIMFSYNNKELIINETVPNRFSPKSPDKAHLNLHINSLELGDSAVYFCASSSRDLNSGNTIYFGEGSWLTVV.

This chain's CDR3 is CSVEGTWKTQYF. Written as DNA, the CDR3 is TGCAGCGTTGAAGGGACATGGAAGACCCAGTACTTC. The chain is built from TRBV29-1 and TRBJ2-5, with D maybe TRBD1 (5 bases). CDR1 is SQVTM, CDR2 ANQGSEA, per germline. V was clipped by 1 base and J by 6 bases, with 9 bases between them. The length of the CDR3 is 12 residues.

The J gene is TRBJ1-1, the V gene TRBV3-1; D gene unclear. Trimming removed 1 base at V and 9 bases at J, with 12 bases between. CDR1 and CDR2 (germline): LGHDT, YNNKEL (reference sequence). This CDR3 contains 13 residues. The CDR3 sequence is CASSQGRTSQAFF. The CDR3, as DNA: TGTGCCAGCAGCCAAGGGCGAACTTCACAAGCTTTCTTT.

The chain couples TRBV4-1 to TRBJ2-7, with D maybe TRBD2 (6 bases). The germline V gene has CDR1 MGHRA and CDR2 YSYEKL. Trimming cost V 3 bases and J 4 bases, with 22 bases left between them. The CDR3 is made up of 17 amino acids. CDR3 in amino acids: CASSHWWSPGAVYEQYF. The CDR3 region has the DNA TGCGCCAGCAGCCACTGGTGGTCTCCGGGAGCGGTTTACGAGCAGTACTTC.

The chain has TRBV6-5 and TRBJ2-5, with 11 bases matching TRBD1. Unmatched junction bases numbered 8, after V lost 0 bases and J lost 5 bases. The germline V gene has CDR1 MNHEY and CDR2 SVGAGI. The CDR3 totals 17 residues. The CDR3 DNA reads TGTGCCAGCAGTTACTCAACCGGGACAGGGGGTTTGGAGACCCAGTACTTC. Protein sequence: CASSYSTGTGGLETQYF.

This chain uses TRBV29-1 with TRBJ1-1, with D maybe TRBD1 (6 bases). V lost 4 bases, J lost 8 bases, and 14 bases lay in between. This CDR3 region has 12 residues. Germline CDR1 is SQVTM and CDR2 is ANQGSEA. The CDR3 DNA follows: TGCAGCGTTGCTTGGCGGGGACACGAAGCTTTCTTT. Its translation: CSVAWRGHEAFF.